These 19 T cell receptor beta chains were all obtained from the same sample, sequenced in a study of cytomegalovirus exposure and HLA in healthy donors. Use of 60 Vbeta and 13 Jbeta primers characterized the PCR. Clones were read by immunoSEQ multiplex PCR, and TCRdb kept only the in-frame ones, dropping some. The sample lists approximately 120,000 clones, over 65% seen once, with under 1.5% in the top ten. Input material: PBMCs. These receptors were taken from a middle-aged man in good health and CMV-seronegative.

In its sample, this clone was seen a few times. The genes are TRBV10-1 and TRBJ1-6; D is ambiguous. The CDR3 length is 15 residues. V shed 7 bases and J shed 9 bases, with 19 bases lying between them. The germline V gene has CDR1 WNHNN and CDR2 SYGVQD (reference sequence). In nucleotides, the CDR3 is TGCGCCAGCACCTTTCCCCTTGGGCTTGGTTCACCCCTCCACTTT. As protein: CASTFPLGLGSPLHF.

This sequence joins TRBV11-2 and TRBJ2-6; the match to TRBD1 covers 8 bases. The CDR3 loop spans 18 amino acids. V was pared by 2 bases and J by 3 bases, with 9 bases of the junction left unmatched. CDR1 is SGHAT, CDR2 FQNNGV, per germline. CDR3 region: CASSLPRTGQVGANVLTF. CDR3 nucleotides: TGTGCCAGCAGCTTACCTCGGACAGGGCAGGTTGGGGCCAACGTCCTGACTTTC.

The J gene is TRBJ1-2, the V gene TRBV2, with D possibly being TRBD1 (5 bases). The CDR3 spans 14 residues. Germline CDR1 and CDR2: SNHLY and FYNNEI. The ends were cut back, 3 bases at V and 4 bases at J, with 12 bases in the middle. This CDR3 reads CASSEGRASYGYTF. The CDR3 nucleotides are TGTGCCAGCAGTGAGGGCAGGGCCTCCTATGGCTACACCTTC.

This clone was picked up a small number of times. This chain joins TRBV6-1 and TRBJ1-3, with no clear D. V lost 8 bases and J 5 bases, leaving 13 bases between the germline ends. CDR3 length: 13 residues. Germline assignment: CDR1 MNHNS and CDR2 SASEGT. The CDR3 region has the DNA TGTGCCAGCGTCTGGGCCGAAAGAAACACCATATATTTT. The encoded protein is CASVWAERNTIYF.

The chain joins TRBV5-4 to TRBJ2-2; D is perhaps TRBD1 (6 bases). There are 15 residues in the CDR3. The V end lost 0 bases, the J end lost 3 bases, and 9 bases lay between the germline ends. The germline V gene encodes CDR1 SGHNT and CDR2 YYREEE (reference sequence). CDR3 amino acids: CASSLAGQHTGELFF. DNA of the CDR3: TGTGCCAGCAGCTTGGCCGGACAGCACACCGGGGAGCTGTTTTTT.

With respect to this clone: One end of the junction varies from germline; a read error may be responsible. Other DNA sequences from this sample encode an identical CDR3 as well. The V and J genes are TRBV7-3 and TRBJ2-1; 7 bases map to TRBD2. CDR1 is SGHTA, CDR2 FQGTGA, per germline. The length of the CDR3 is 13 residues. The CDR3 DNA reads as TGTGCCAGTAGCTTAATGGGGGGGGATGAGCAGTTCTTC. This encodes CASSLMGGDEQFF.

J is TRBJ2-7 and V is TRBV30, with D hard to call. The germline V and J ends were trimmed by 3 bases and 5 bases, with 11 bases remaining between them. The CDR3 runs to 12 residues. Germline values: CDR1 GTSNPN, CDR2 SVGIG (reference sequence). CDR3 in DNA: TGTGCCTGGAGCCTTGTTAGTAACGAGCAGTACTTC. Its protein product is CAWSLVSNEQYF.

The chain combines TRBV6-1 with TRBJ2-6; D uncertain. From germline, CDR1 is MNHNS and CDR2 SASEGT. The V end lost 10 bases, the J end lost 0 bases, and 10 bases lay between the germline ends. The CDR3 runs to 14 residues. Here the CDR3 reads CATRGSSGANVLTF. In nucleotides, the CDR3 is TGTGCCACTCGCGGTAGCTCTGGGGCCAACGTCCTGACTTTC.

The chain uses TRBV5-1 and TRBJ1-2; D remains ambiguous. CDR3 size: 13 residues. Germline V gives CDR1 SGHRS, CDR2 YFSETQ. V was shortened by 7 bases and J by 2 bases, with 12 bases between the two germline ends. The CDR3 here is CASCGEGNYGYTF. The CDR3 nucleotides read TGCGCCAGCTGCGGGGAGGGAAACTATGGCTACACCTTC.

This chain joins TRBV28 and TRBJ2-1; TRBD2 matches 11 bases. Germline trimming cut 3 bases from V and 0 bases from J; bases unmatched to any gene: 13. This CDR3 is built from 20 residues. The germline CDR1 and CDR2 sequences are MDHEN and SYDVKM. The CDR3 loop reads CASSFLGLAGHASSYNEQFF. The CDR3 coding sequence is TGTGCCAGCAGTTTTCTAGGACTAGCGGGTCATGCAAGCTCCTACAATGAGCAGTTCTTC.

V gene TRBV10-2 combines with J gene TRBJ1-2, with D tentatively TRBD1 (6 bases). CDR3 length equals 16 residues. Trimming took 0 bases from V and 7 from J, leaving 18 bases between them. The V gene's germline CDR1 is WSHSY and CDR2 SAAADI. As DNA, the CDR3 is TGCGCCAGCAGTGAGTCGACGAAGGGGGATAGCGTTGGCTACACCTTC. Residues: CASSESTKGDSVGYTF.

This clone came up once. V usage is TRBV28 and J usage is TRBJ2-7, with TRBD1 identical over 7 bases. CDR3 length: 14 amino acids. CDR1 is MDHEN, CDR2 SYDVKM, per germline. V lost 6 bases, J lost 4 bases, and 9 bases stayed unmatched. CDR3 in DNA: TGTGCCAGCAGCCCCCCGGGACAGAAATACGAGCAGTACTTC. It encodes CASSPPGQKYEQYF.

The chain combines TRBV28 with TRBJ1-5; possible D gene TRBD1, 5 bases. The CDR3 spans 15 residues. Looked up from germline, CDR1 is MDHEN and CDR2 is SYDVKM. V lost 3 bases and J 3 bases, leaving 12 bases between the germline ends. The CDR3 sequence is CASSFPDSYNQPQHF. CDR3 nucleotide sequence: TGTGCCAGCAGTTTCCCCGACAGCTACAATCAGCCCCAGCATTTT.

The chain combines TRBV5-1 with TRBJ1-2, with 8 bases fitting TRBD1. J was trimmed by 2 bases and V by 3 bases; bases with no gene match: 12. The V gene's germline CDR1 is SGHRS and CDR2 YFSETQ. The CDR3 is 17 residues long. CDR3 coding DNA: TGCGCCAGCAGCTCCTCGGGGATCAGGGGGCAGAACTATGGCTACACCTTC. It specifies CASSSSGIRGQNYGYTF.

This clone was found a few times. The chain links TRBV7-9 to TRBJ1-5; no reliable D call. V lost 5 bases to trimming and J lost 9 bases, with 17 bases between them. The CDR3 loop spans 14 amino acids. Looked up from germline, CDR1 is SEHNR and CDR2 is FQNEAQ (reference sequence). CDR3 in DNA: TGTGCCAGCAGCAGAAGCGCGGGCCCAGGGCCCCAGCATTTT. Translating it yields CASSRSAGPGPQHF.

The chain recombines TRBV5-1 with TRBJ2-7; 7 bases agree with TRBD1. Germline CDR1 is SGHRS and CDR2 is YFSETQ. The V gene end was trimmed by 3 bases and the J gene end by 2 bases; junction bases not matched to a gene: 5. The CDR3 spans 14 residues. The DNA for the CDR3 is TGCGCCAGCAGCTGGATAGGACAGGCCTACGAGCAGTACTTC. Translated: CASSWIGQAYEQYF.

The V and J genes are TRBV9 and TRBJ2-2; 11 bases are a match to TRBD2. The CDR3 extends over 14 amino acids. V trimming: 3 bases; J trimming: 5 bases; junction bases outside the gene matches: 0. Germline V CDR1 and CDR2: SGDLS, YYNGEE. This CDR3 reads CASSGTSGTGELFF. The CDR3 nucleotides are TGTGCCAGCAGCGGGACTAGCGGGACCGGGGAGCTGTTTTTT.

The genes are TRBV10-1 and TRBJ2-3, with a possible D match to TRBD1 (6 bases). The V gene lost 3 bases and the J gene lost 1 base, with 11 bases spanning the gap. The CDR3 covers 15 residues. Per the germline V gene, CDR1 is WNHNN and CDR2 is SYGVQD (reference sequence). The CDR3 coding sequence is TGCGCCAGCAGTGACCCCAGGGGAGGCACAGATACGCAGTATTTT. Its translation: CASSDPRGGTDTQYF.

This chain uses TRBV28 with TRBJ2-7; TRBD1 matches 9 bases. Losses at the gene ends were 2 bases for V and 5 bases for J; bases not matched to a gene: 7. Germline V lookup: CDR1 MDHEN, CDR2 SYDVKM. This CDR3 contains 15 residues. The CDR3 protein is CASSLTGTGFNEQYF. The CDR3 region has the DNA TGTGCCAGCAGTTTAACCGGGACAGGGTTTAACGAGCAGTACTTC.